This TCR beta chain was profiled in a study of blood T cell repertoires in COVID-19. Produced via immunoSEQ multiplex PCR; TCRdb's table is partial and in-frame only. The top ten hold approximately 7.8% of the sample, which has 25,000 to 30,000 clones, around 74% seen once. The V gene end was trimmed by 6 bases and the J gene end by 0 bases; junction bases not matched to a gene: 10. CDR3 length: 19 amino acids. CDR1 and CDR2 (germline): LNHDA, SQIVND (reference sequence). Sequencing was performed on peripheral blood. This clonotype originated in a woman between 70 and 85 years old with active or convalescent COVID-19. V is TRBV19 and J is TRBJ2-1, with TRBD2 matching over 14 bases. Written as DNA, the CDR3 is TGTGCCAGTAGACCGGGACTAGCGGGGGCCACGAGCTCCTACAATGAGCAGTTCTTC. Protein sequence: CASRPGLAGATSSYNEQFF.